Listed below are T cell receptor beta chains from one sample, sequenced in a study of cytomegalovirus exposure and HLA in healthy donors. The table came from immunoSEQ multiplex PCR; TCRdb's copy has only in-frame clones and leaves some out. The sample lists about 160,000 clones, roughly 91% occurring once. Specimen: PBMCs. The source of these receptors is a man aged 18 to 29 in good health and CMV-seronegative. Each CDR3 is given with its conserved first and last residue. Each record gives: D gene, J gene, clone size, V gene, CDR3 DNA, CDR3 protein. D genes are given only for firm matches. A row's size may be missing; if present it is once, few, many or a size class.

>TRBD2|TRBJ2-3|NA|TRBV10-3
TGTGCCATCACTGCGGGGGGGCTAACCCGCTACACAGATACGCAGTATTTT
CAITAGGLTRYTDTQYF
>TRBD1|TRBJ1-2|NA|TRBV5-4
TGTGCCAGCAGCCGCGACAGGGCCTATGGCTACACCTTC
CASSRDRAYGYTF
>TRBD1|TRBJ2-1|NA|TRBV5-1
TGCGCCAGCAGCTTGAAGCCAGGGGGTTACAATGAGCAGTTCTTC
CASSLKPGGYNEQFF
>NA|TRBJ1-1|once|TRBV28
TGTGCCAGCAGGGCCGAGGGGGGGGCGTTCACTGAAGCTTTCTTT
CASRAEGGAFTEAFF
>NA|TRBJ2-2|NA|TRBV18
TGTGCCAGCTCACCCAATCCCATAGCGAACACCGGGGAGCTGTTTTTT
CASSPNPIANTGELFF
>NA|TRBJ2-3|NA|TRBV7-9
TGTGCCAGCAGCTTAGACTCCTTGTTAGCAGATACGCAGTATTTT
CASSLDSLLADTQYF
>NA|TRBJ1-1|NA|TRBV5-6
TGTGCCAGCAGACCTTTACGGGGGGCGACTGAAGCTTTCTTT
CASRPLRGATEAFF
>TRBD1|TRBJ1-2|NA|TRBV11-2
TGTGCCAGCAGCTCCGGGACAGGGCATGGCTACACCTTC
CASSSGTGHGYTF
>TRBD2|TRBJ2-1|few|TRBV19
TGTGCCAGTCTCCCCTCAGGTGGTAGCGGGGTCAATGAGCAGTTCTTC
CASLPSGGSGVNEQFF
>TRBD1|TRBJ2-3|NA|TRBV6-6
TGTGCCAGCAGTTTACAGGGGGATTTGTCAGATACGCAGTATTTT
CASSLQGDLSDTQYF
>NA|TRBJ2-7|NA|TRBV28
TGTGCCAGCAGTTTGACCTCCTGGGGATGGGATAGGGAGAGAGAGTCCTACGAGCAGTACTTC
CASSLTSWGWDRERESYEQYF
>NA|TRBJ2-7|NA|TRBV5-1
TGCGCCAGCAGCTTTGCCGGAGGTAGCTCCTACGAGCAGTACTTC
CASSFAGGSSYEQYF
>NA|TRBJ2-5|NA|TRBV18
TGTGCCAGCTCACCATTACAAGAGACCCAGTACTTC
CASSPLQETQYF
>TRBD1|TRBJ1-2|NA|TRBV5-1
TGCGCCAGCAGTCAGGGGGCTAACTATGGCTACACCTTC
CASSQGANYGYTF
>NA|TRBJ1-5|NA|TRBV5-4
TGTGCCAGCAGCTTGGCAGGGAAGAATCAGCCCCAGCATTTT
CASSLAGKNQPQHF